The sequence of this T cell receptor beta chain was determined in a study of response to subunit inactivated influenza vaccine. Study observations and caveats: Researchers suggested that each seasonal influenza vaccination recruits few new T cells.

In its sample, this clonotype was seen a few times. Its antigen is as yet unknown. Trimming took 8 bases from V and 5 from J, leaving 12 bases between them. This CDR3 contains 13 residues. Per germline, CDR1 SNHLY and CDR2 FYNNEI. Each CDR3 protein is one row after TCRdb ran MiXCR on the RT-PCR reads. The profile shows a few hundred thousand distinct CDR3 sequences, 21% of them singletons. The sequence derives from a man aged 50 to 75 who received an inactivated influenza vaccine. V is TRBV2 and J is TRBJ2-2; D unresolved. Sequencing used PBMCs from blood, obtained roughly 20 months after vaccination. The CDR3 sequence is CASLGQVTGELFF. Written as DNA, the CDR3 is TGTGCCAGCCTCGGCCAGGTGACCGGGGAGCTGTTTTTT.